Below, one T cell receptor (beta chain) is given with its context. Some clones are missing from TCRdb's copy, which holds only in-frame ones; the method was immunoSEQ multiplex PCR. The sample holds 200,000 or so clones, about four fifths seen once. Participants were placed into cohorts based on the clinical history they reported. Exposed participants came across a COVID-19 case within 2 weeks before study entry. These data come from a study of blood T cell repertoires in COVID-19. Study-wide context: Italy, Spain and the United States were the sources of the convalescent and acute COVID-19 samples. From T cells, B-cell-depleted T cells, or PBMCs came the material, which was cDNA or gDNA.

V was clipped by 6 bases and J by 2 bases; unmatched bases: 5. Germline values: CDR1 MDHEN, CDR2 SYDVKM. The CDR3 consists of 15 residues. The sequencing input was PBMCs or T cells enriched from blood (not recorded which). The clonotype originates from a woman aged 45-65 years who had been exposed to COVID-19. This chain joins TRBV28 and TRBJ2-3, with 10 bases fitting TRBD2. CDR3 nucleotides: TGTGCCAGCAGGGGAGCGGGGGGGATCACAGATACGCAGTATTTT. As protein: CASRGAGGITDTQYF. Using reference TRBV28 and TRBJ2-3 for the parts outside the CDR3, the full variable domain is DVKVTQSSRYLVKRTGEKVFLECVQDMDHENMFWYRQDPGLGLRLIYFSYDVKMKEKGDIPEGYSVSREKKERFSLILESASTNQTSMYLCASRGAGGITDTQYFGPGTRLTVL.